The T cell receptor (beta chain) described here comes from a study of T cells after yellow fever vaccination. The study made its TCR cDNA through 5'RACE template switching. That step introduced a universal primer site along with UMIs. One entry per CDR3 protein results from TCRdb running MiXCR on the 5' RACE reads. Counted here are 310,000 or so distinct CDR3 sequences, approximately 7% occurring once; the ten biggest clones make up 15% to 20%. Note on this clonotype: Its antigen is as yet unknown.

Findings and caveats of the study: Abundant bulk-population clonotypes could contaminate the FACS-sorted repertoires.

This CDR3 has 13 residues. The germline gives CDR1 LGHDT, CDR2 YNNKEL (reference sequence). V lost 2 bases to trimming and J lost 5 bases, with 9 bases between them. The clonotype originates from a man younger than 35 who received the YFV17D yellow fever vaccine. The V call is TRBV3-1, the J call TRBJ1-1; D is possibly TRBD1 (5 bases). The material was PBMCs, obtained roughly 47 days after the first yellow fever vaccination. The CDR3 loop is CASSQSRVTEAFF. DNA for the CDR3: TGTGCCAGCAGCCAATCCAGGGTAACTGAAGCTTTCTTT.